The sequence of this T cell receptor (beta chain) was determined in a study of T-cell reconstitution after alpha-beta-depleted transplantation in children. Preparing the TCRbeta library involved the use of unique molecular identifiers. MiXCR, applied by TCRdb to the PCR reads, yields one record per CDR3 protein. The sample consists of approximately 110,000 distinct CDR3 sequences, around 23% of them appearing once. Of note for this clonotype: Its antigen is not known.

Germline lookup yields CDR1 DFQATT and CDR2 SNEGSKA (reference sequence). Unmatched junction bases numbered 12, after V lost 5 bases and J lost 2 bases. This CDR3 contains 15 residues. Study conclusions and caveats: Several hundred rapidly expanded clones from non-depleted graft cells reportedly supplied alpha-beta T cells about two months post-transplant. T-cell counts and diversity were attributed mostly to newly produced T cells one year after transplant. Several patients had high TCRbeta diversity at day 60; it came from surviving recipient T cells and thymic progenitors.

This sequence joins TRBV20-1 and TRBJ2-7; 7 nucleotides agree with TRBD2. Sequences were derived from PBMCs, mostly from graft donor cells, sampled 180 days after TCRalphabeta/CD19-depleted stem cell transplant. The source is a male patient aged 2 to 10 who had a stem cell transplant for chronic granulomatous disease, so the T cells may come from the graft donor. The CDR3 DNA follows: TGCAGTGCTTGTAAAGCGGGGTTTACAACCTACGAGCAGTACTTC. Amino acid sequence: CSACKAGFTTYEQYF.